A selection of T cell receptor beta chains follows, all from one sample in a study of blood T cell repertoires in COVID-19. The method was immunoSEQ multiplex PCR; TCRdb's version includes in-frame clones alone and lacks a portion of them. The sample yields 260,000 or so clones, roughly 80% seen once. Sample: peripheral blood. These receptors were taken from a woman in her seventies with acute or convalescent COVID-19. Each CDR3 is given with its conserved first and last residue. A D gene is named only where the DNA matches it firmly. Size values are once, few and many counts, or a class for expanded clones, and some rows have none.

V	D	length	J	size	DNA	CDR3
TRBV19	.	13	TRBJ1-2	.	TGTGCCAGTAGTTCGGGGGGTAAAAAAGGCTACACCTTC	CASSSGGKKGYTF
TRBV3-1/TRBV3-2	.	11	TRBJ2-7	.	TGTGCCAGCAGCGTAGGGGCCGAGCAGTACTTC	CASSVGAEQYF
TRBV5-1	TRBD2	15	TRBJ2-7	few	TGCGCCAGCAGCCTAGGACTAGGGGTAAACTACGAGCAGTACTTC	CASSLGLGVNYEQYF
TRBV3-1/TRBV3-2	TRBD1	15	TRBJ1-6	.	TGTGCCAGCAGCCTCGGGACAGGGGTAAATTCACCCCTCCACTTT	CASSLGTGVNSPLHF
TRBV6-1	.	15	TRBJ1-2	.	TGTGCCAGCAGTGAAGCGCTTAGGGGGTCAGGAGGCTACACCTTC	CASSEALRGSGGYTF
TRBV18	.	14	TRBJ2-7	.	TGTGCCAGCTCACCACTCGTTGCAGGCATTGAGCAGTACTTC	CASSPLVAGIEQYF
TRBV15	.	12	TRBJ1-1	.	TGTGCCACCAGCACCCCTAACACTGAAGCTTTCTTT	CATSTPNTEAFF
TRBV7-2	TRBD1	15	TRBJ1-4	few	TGTGCCAGCAGCCAGGGGACAGGGACTCATGAAAAACTGTTTTTT	CASSQGTGTHEKLFF
TRBV10-2	.	17	TRBJ1-2	.	TGCGCCAGCAGGGACGCCTCTACAGGGCGGCACGGCTATGGCTACACCTTC	CASRDASTGRHGYGYTF
TRBV13	.	13	TRBJ1-4	.	TGTGCCAGCAGCTTAAGAGGAACTGAAAAACTGTTTTTT	CASSLRGTEKLFF
TRBV19	.	13	TRBJ1-2	few	TGTGCCAGTAAACTATCTCCTAACTATGGCTACACCTTC	CASKLSPNYGYTF
TRBV6-5	.	14	TRBJ1-1	.	TGTGCCAGCAGTTACCAGGGTAGGGACACTGAAGCTTTCTTT	CASSYQGRDTEAFF
TRBV2	.	13	TRBJ1-2	once	TGTGCCAGCACTGCTCAGGGGATAGGCGGCTACACCTTC	CASTAQGIGGYTF
TRBV4-2	TRBD1	14	TRBJ1-2	.	TGTGCCAGCAGCCAAGGCGCAGGGGGCGGGGGCTACACCTTC	CASSQGAGGGGYTF
TRBV27	TRBD1	16	TRBJ1-5	.	TGTGCCAGCAGTACTCAGGGACAGGGGGCAAGACAGCCCCAGCATTTT	CASSTQGQGARQPQHF
TRBV5-4	TRBD2	15	TRBJ2-5	few	TGTGCCAGCAGCTTTCCGAGCGGGGGGGCAGAGACCCAGTACTTC	CASSFPSGGAETQYF
TRBV5-1	.	15	TRBJ1-1	.	TGCGCCAGCAGCTTGGAGCCGGGGTCTGACACTGAAGCTTTCTTT	CASSLEPGSDTEAFF
TRBV9	TRBD1	14	TRBJ1-2	few	TGTGCCAGCAGCATCGACAGGGAAATAGGAGGCTACACCTTC	CASSIDREIGGYTF
TRBV9	TRBD1	15	TRBJ1-2	.	TGTGCCAGCAGCGTAGGACAGGGGGCTAGCTATGGCTACACCTTC	CASSVGQGASYGYTF
TRBV21-1	.	14	TRBJ2-7	.	TGTGCCAGCTTCCTAGCGGGGGGAAAGTACGAGCAGTACTTC	CASFLAGGKYEQYF
TRBV19	.	13	TRBJ1-2	.	TGTGCCAGTAGTCAGGAGGGGCGGTATGGCTACACCTTC	CASSQEGRYGYTF
TRBV7-5	.	15	TRBJ1-5	once	TGTGCCAGAAGCTTAAGATACAGGTCCAATCAGCCCCAGCATTTT	CARSLRYRSNQPQHF
TRBV4-2	TRBD1	17	TRBJ2-1	.	TGTGCCAGCAGCCAAGATCGGGACAGGAGCTCCTACAATGAGCAGTTCTTC	CASSQDRDRSSYNEQFF